These T cell receptor beta chains were read from a single sample in a study of regulatory T cells in long-lasting Graves disease. Each CDR3 protein gets one entry after TCRdb re-called the multiplex PCR reads with MiXCR. The sample consists of 400,000 to 550,000 distinct CDR3 sequences, more than 13% of them appearing once. The sample was also reused in another study, on T cells in Graves' hyperthyroidism and ophthalmopathy.

The starting material was peripheral blood mononuclear cells (PBMCs), obtained at new diagnosis, from a patient treated with antithyroid drugs. The receptors were gathered from a young woman with Graves disease. The CDR3 runs from the conserved cysteine through the conserved F or W. Fields, in order: V gene, D gene, clone size, J gene, CDR3 protein, CDR3 DNA. The D gene is left open where the match is weak. The size field is filled for only some rows; it gives once, few, many or a size class.

>TRBV12-3/TRBV12-4|TRBD2|NA|TRBJ2-7
CASSRLAGAWEQYF
TGTGCCAGCAGTCGACTAGCGGGAGCGTGGGAGCAGTACTTC
>TRBV19|TRBD1|NA|TRBJ1-4
CASSIGDRVWEKLFF
TGTGCCAGTAGTATTGGGGACAGGGTGTGGGAAAAACTGTTTTTT
>TRBV20-1|NA|once|TRBJ2-7
CSARTFGRNYEQYF
TGCAGTGCTAGAACGTTCGGCAGGAACTACGAGCAGTACTTC
>TRBV6-1|NA|few|TRBJ2-2
CASSDRLSRSPTGELFF
TGTGCCAGCAGTGACCGCCTTTCGAGGTCCCCGACCGGGGAGCTGTTTTTT
>TRBV5-6|TRBD2|many|TRBJ2-1
CASSHGGSGRNEQFF
TGTGCCAGCAGCCATGGGGGTAGCGGGAGGAATGAGCAGTTCTTC
>TRBV15|NA|few|TRBJ2-7
CATSPGENYEQYF
TGTGCCACCTCCCCGGGTGAAAATTACGAGCAGTACTTC
>TRBV20-1|TRBD2|NA|TRBJ2-7
CSASRTSGTYEQYF
TGCAGTGCTAGTCGGACTAGCGGGACCTACGAGCAGTACTTC
>TRBV4-2|NA|NA|TRBJ1-2
CASSQGVGRTFNYGYTF
TGTGCCAGCAGCCAAGGAGTAGGACGAACTTTTAACTATGGCTACACCTTC
>TRBV11-2|TRBD1|many|TRBJ2-7
CASSPGTGYEQYF
TGTGCCAGCAGTCCCGGGACAGGCTACGAGCAGTACTTC
>TRBV5-1|TRBD2|NA|TRBJ2-4
CASSPGTSGRAAKNIQYF
TGCGCCAGCAGCCCTGGGACTAGCGGGAGGGCCGCCAAAAACATTCAGTACTTC
>TRBV7-2|NA|NA|TRBJ2-1
CASNPIRRPNNEQFF
TGTGCCAGCAACCCGATTCGGAGGCCAAACAATGAGCAGTTCTTC
>TRBV7-9|NA|many|TRBJ2-5
CASSFGQKETQYF
TGTGCCAGCAGCTTCGGACAGAAAGAGACCCAGTACTTC
>TRBV15|TRBD1|NA|TRBJ1-3
CATSRDRGSGNTIYF
TGTGCCACCAGCAGGGACAGGGGCTCTGGAAACACCATATATTTT